Each of the 23 T cell receptor beta chains below was sequenced from the same sample in a study of patients and donors after allogeneic stem cell transplantation. TCRdb ran MiXCR on the RT-PCR reads and lists one entry per CDR3 protein. The repertoire holds over 130,000 distinct CDR3 sequences, with approximately 35% as singletons. The sequencing input was blood, either unsorted or a sorted T cell fraction (not recorded which). The receptors derive from a human donor who was either an allogeneic HSCT recipient or a stem cell or donor lymphocyte infusion donor (not recorded which). It is not recorded whose cells these are; they may come from a transplant donor.

The V and J genes are TRBV9 and TRBJ1-1; 11 positions match TRBD1. The CDR3 is 14 amino acids. V shed 3 bases, J shed 7 bases, and the junction held 5 bases outside the gene matches. The germline V gene has CDR1 SGDLS and CDR2 YYNGEE. Here the CDR3 DNA reads TGTGCCAGCAGCGCCCGGACAGGGGGCGATGAAGCTTTCTTT. Amino acids: CASSARTGGDEAFF.

The chain carries TRBV12-3 or TRBV12-4 and TRBJ1-5; D perhaps matches TRBD1 (6 bases). V shed 8 bases and J shed 0 bases, with 17 bases lying between them. The CDR3 runs 16 residues. The CDR3 DNA follows: TGTGCCAGCGGTCGTAATAGGGGGGGTAGCAATCAGCCCCAGCATTTT. It yields the protein CASGRNRGGSNQPQHF.

This chain connects TRBV19 to TRBJ1-2, with unresolved D. V was pared by 7 bases and J by 8 bases, with 11 bases between. The CDR3 is made up of 11 amino acids. Germline loops: CDR1 LNHDA, CDR2 SQIVND (reference sequence). The CDR3 sequence: CASKKGSGYTF. Here the CDR3 DNA reads TGTGCCAGTAAGAAGGGAAGCGGCTACACCTTC.

The genes are TRBV6-5 and TRBJ1-1; D gene uncertain. Trimming removed 6 bases at V and 6 bases at J, with 17 bases between. The CDR3 is made up of 14 amino acids. CDR1 is MNHEY and CDR2 is SVGAGI in the germline V gene. CDR3 DNA sequence: TGTGCCAGCAGGCTCGGGTACCCGGGCTCTGAAGCTTTCTTT. It codes for CASRLGYPGSEAFF.

J is TRBJ2-1 and V is TRBV5-6; 9 bases are shared with TRBD1. Germline V gives CDR1 SGHDT, CDR2 YYEEEE. V was clipped by 0 bases and J by 4 bases; unmatched bases: 2. CDR3 length: 15 amino acids. The CDR3 region is CASSLVGTGYNEQFF. CDR3 in DNA: TGTGCCAGCAGCTTGGTTGGGACAGGGTACAATGAGCAGTTCTTC.

This clonotype was picked up one time. The genes are TRBV28 and TRBJ1-2; the D gene is possibly TRBD1 (5 bases). The CDR3 runs 14 residues. Germline CDR1 MDHEN, CDR2 SYDVKM. Trimming pared 7 bases from V and 10 bases from J, leaving 22 bases between. The DNA for the CDR3 is TGTGCCAGCACTTCCTCGGCCAAAGGGACGGCCTACACCTTC. It translates to CASTSSAKGTAYTF.

This chain uses TRBV20-1 with TRBJ2-1; D remains unclear. This CDR3 spans 15 amino acids. Per the germline V gene, CDR1 is DFQATT and CDR2 is SNEGSKA (reference sequence). V was cut by 2 bases and J by 0 bases, with 11 bases left in between. CDR3: CSARRTESSYNEQFF. CDR3 coding DNA: TGCAGTGCTAGAAGGACCGAAAGCTCCTACAATGAGCAGTTCTTC.

The chain carries TRBV20-1 and TRBJ1-1; no definite D call. CDR1 and CDR2 (germline): DFQATT, SNEGSKA (reference sequence). The ends were cut back, 6 bases at V and 4 bases at J, with 15 bases in the middle. CDR3 length: 13 amino acids. The CDR3 is CSASGPLGTEAFF. In DNA, the CDR3 is TGCAGTGCCAGCGGCCCGCTCGGCACTGAAGCTTTCTTT.

This clonotype was seen a single time. Germline and junction disagree at one end, which may indicate a read error. V and J are TRBV28 and TRBJ1-5, with D perhaps TRBD1 (5 bases). The CDR3 has 15 amino acids. Germline V lookup: CDR1 MDHEN, CDR2 SYDVKM. DNA of the CDR3: TGTGCCAGCAGTTTTGCAGGGTTAACGGATCAGCCCCTGCATTTT. Translation: CASSFAGLTDQPLHF.

The chain combines TRBV27 with TRBJ2-7; D perhaps matches TRBD2 (6 bases). Germline assignment: CDR1 MNHEY and CDR2 SMNVEV (reference sequence). The CDR3 spans 14 residues. The V and J ends lost 3 bases and 6 bases respectively, with 15 bases between them. The CDR3 protein is CASSFGGEALEQYF. Written as DNA, the CDR3 is TGTGCCAGCAGTTTCGGGGGAGAGGCCCTCGAGCAGTACTTC.

This chain uses TRBV14 with TRBJ2-7; D call uncertain. This CDR3 comprises 13 residues. From germline, CDR1 is SGHDN and CDR2 FVKESK. V was trimmed by 0 bases and J by 6 bases, leaving 9 bases between them. This CDR3 is CASSQDLRAEQYF. The CDR3 nucleotides read TGTGCCAGCAGCCAAGATCTTCGGGCCGAGCAGTACTTC.

This clonotype came up a few times. The chain is built from TRBV6-1 and TRBJ1-4, with TRBD1 matching over 7 bases. V trimming: 7 bases; J trimming: 7 bases; junction bases outside the gene matches: 6. The V gene's germline CDR1 is MNHNS and CDR2 SASEGT. The CDR3 sequence is 13 residues long. This CDR3 is CASKGTALEKLFF. The CDR3 nucleotides are TGTGCCAGCAAGGGGACAGCTCTTGAAAAACTGTTTTTT.

This clonotype was found a few times. J is TRBJ1-5 and V is TRBV12-3 or TRBV12-4, with D possibly being TRBD1 (5 bases). The V end was cut by 5 bases, the J end by 8 bases, with 19 bases between. This CDR3 contains 15 residues. The CDR3 region has the DNA TGTGCCAGCAGTGGCATGACCCGGGGGGGGGAGCCCCAGCATTTT. Protein sequence: CASSGMTRGGEPQHF.

The rearrangement joins TRBV4-2 to TRBJ2-7, with unresolved D. The CDR3 contains 13 residues. Per the germline V gene, CDR1 is LGHNA and CDR2 is YNFKEQ. With 1 base removed from V and 2 bases from J, the gap between germline ends came to 6 bases. CDR3 in amino acids: CASSQGVPYEQYF. The CDR3 nucleotides read TGTGCCAGCAGCCAAGGAGTTCCCTACGAGCAGTACTTC.

The J gene is TRBJ1-1, the V gene TRBV19, with D possibly TRBD1 on 5 matching bases. The CDR3 length is 15 residues. Germline CDR1 and CDR2: LNHDA and SQIVND (reference sequence). Trimming stripped 9 bases from V and 4 bases from J, with 21 bases between. CDR3 nucleotides: TGTGCCAGCCACCCAGATAGGGGAGTAGTCACTGAAGCTTTCTTT. Amino acid sequence: CASHPDRGVVTEAFF.

The CDR3 sequence: CASSLVEGQETQYF. The CDR3 nucleotides read TGTGCCAGCAGCTTAGTGGAGGGCCAAGAGACCCAGTACTTC. V usage is TRBV5-5 and J usage is TRBJ2-5; TRBD2 is a possible D gene (6 bases). This CDR3 is 14 amino acids long. Germline assignment: CDR1 SGHKS and CDR2 YYEKEE (reference sequence). The V end was cut by 2 bases, the J end by 1 base, with 9 bases between.

This clonotype was seen once. The V and J genes are TRBV5-5 and TRBJ2-3, with 7 nucleotides matching TRBD2. Losses at the gene ends were 2 bases for V and 6 bases for J; bases not matched to a gene: 6. CDR1 is SGHKS and CDR2 is YYEKEE in the germline V gene (reference sequence). The CDR3 length is 14 residues. The CDR3 here is CASSFGGREDTQYF. The DNA for the CDR3 is TGTGCCAGCAGCTTTGGAGGGAGGGAGGATACGCAGTATTTT.

This chain joins TRBV12-3 or TRBV12-4 and TRBJ1-5, with 9 positions matching TRBD1. The CDR3 contains 14 residues. V dropped 5 bases and J dropped 3; count of bases not matched to a gene: 2. As DNA, the CDR3 is TGTGCCAGCAGTGACAGGGGGAACAATCAGCCCCAGCATTTT. Protein: CASSDRGNNQPQHF.

The V call is TRBV12-3 or TRBV12-4, the J call TRBJ1-2; D gene uncertain. With 7 bases removed from V and 13 bases from J, the gap between germline ends came to 16 bases. The CDR3 loop spans 11 amino acids. The CDR3 here is CASTLDLLGTF. The DNA for the CDR3 is TGTGCCAGCACTCTAGACCTCTTGGGCACCTTC.

A few counts support this clonotype. The V call is TRBV7-2, the J call TRBJ1-4; 8 nucleotides line up with TRBD1. Trimming cost V 2 bases and J 12 bases; bases outside gene matches: 5. The CDR3 has 13 amino acids. Germline V gene data show CDR1 as SGHTA and CDR2 as FQGNSA. Here the CDR3 reads CASSLYMDRELFF. The DNA of the CDR3 is TGTGCCAGCAGCTTATATATGGACAGGGAACTGTTTTTT.

This clonotype occurred a few times. CDR3 residues: CASSYSGVLYEQYF. The DNA of the CDR3 is TGTGCCAGCAGCTATTCGGGGGTCCTCTACGAGCAGTACTTC. This chain uses TRBV7-9 with TRBJ2-7; perhaps TRBD2 as D (6 bases). Germline lookup yields CDR1 SEHNR and CDR2 FQNEAQ (reference sequence). V lost 4 bases, J lost 3 bases, and 13 bases lay in between. The CDR3 has 14 amino acids.

CDR3 region: CASSEAGLWGTEAFF. The CDR3, as DNA: TGTGCCAGCAGTGAAGCTGGACTCTGGGGCACTGAAGCTTTCTTT. The chain couples TRBV6-1 to TRBJ1-1; no clear D. The CDR3 runs 15 residues. CDR1 and CDR2 from the germline V gene are MNHNS and SASEGT. V lost 0 bases and J lost 4, with 12 bases in between.

This chain uses TRBV5-1 with TRBJ2-3, with D tentatively TRBD1 (5 bases). Germline CDR1 SGHRS, CDR2 YFSETQ. The CDR3 has 16 residues. V was shortened by 0 bases and J by 4 bases, with 15 bases between the two germline ends. CDR3 sequence: CASSLAWVDSSDTQYF. Written as DNA, the CDR3 is TGCGCCAGCAGCTTGGCGTGGGTCGACAGTTCAGATACGCAGTATTTT.